The source of this T cell receptor beta chain is a study of sequential checkpoint blockade in melanoma. Trimming took off 3 bases at V and 3 bases at J, with 3 bases between the two ends. The length of the CDR3 is 11 residues. Per germline, CDR1 MNHNS and CDR2 SASEGT. Treatment: randomized to nivolumab then ipilimumab (arm A) or the reverse (arm B). No patient had prior DNA-damaging chemotherapy. Sorted cells were live CD3+CD8+, lacking CD19 and CD56, from PBMCs. Sequencing used immunoSEQ multiplex PCR; TCRdb keeps in-frame clones, though not all of them. Altogether 15,000 or so clones are present, around half being singletons, with the ten largest covering about 16%.

The material sequenced was CD8+ T cells sorted from blood (inferred from file names), taken from a patient given nivolumab and ipilimumab in sequence. This TCR was recovered from a human donor with melanoma. J is TRBJ2-7 and V is TRBV6-1; D gene uncertain. CDR3 DNA sequence: TGTGCCAGCAGTGACAGCTACGAGCAGTACTTC. Its protein is CASSDSYEQYF.